This entry describes one T cell receptor (beta chain). The data originate from a study of shared clonotypes between healthy human individuals. V gave up 7 bases and J gave up 0 bases, with 15 bases separating them. This CDR3 contains 15 residues. The germline V gene has CDR1 SNHLY and CDR2 FYNNEI. Profiling relied on immunoSEQ multiplex PCR, and the TCRdb table lists in-frame clones only, not all of them. The sample consists of a few million clones, approximately 93% of them appearing once. Sequencing was done on a sample of naive CD4+ T cells from PBMCs. Regarding subset: CD45RA+ positively selected. This chain joins TRBV2 and TRBJ1-1, with D unclear. The TCR sequence derives from a man between 18 and 29 years old in good health. Some clones in this sample may be carry-over from other donors' samples. In nucleotides, the CDR3 is TGTGCCAGCACGGATTTGTCCACGATGAACACTGAAGCTTTCTTT. Protein product: CASTDLSTMNTEAFF.